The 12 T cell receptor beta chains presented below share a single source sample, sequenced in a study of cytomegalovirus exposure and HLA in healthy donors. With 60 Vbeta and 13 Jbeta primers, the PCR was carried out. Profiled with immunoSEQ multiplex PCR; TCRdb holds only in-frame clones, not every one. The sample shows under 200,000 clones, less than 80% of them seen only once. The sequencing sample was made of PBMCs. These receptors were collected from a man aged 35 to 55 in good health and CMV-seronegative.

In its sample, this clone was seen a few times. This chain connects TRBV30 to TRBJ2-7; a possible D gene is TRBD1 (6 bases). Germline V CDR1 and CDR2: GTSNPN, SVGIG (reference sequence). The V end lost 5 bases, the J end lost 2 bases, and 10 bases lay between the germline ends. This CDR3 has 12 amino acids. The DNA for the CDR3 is TGTGCCTGGGGGGGCAGGGCCTACGAGCAGTACTTC. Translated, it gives CAWGGRAYEQYF.

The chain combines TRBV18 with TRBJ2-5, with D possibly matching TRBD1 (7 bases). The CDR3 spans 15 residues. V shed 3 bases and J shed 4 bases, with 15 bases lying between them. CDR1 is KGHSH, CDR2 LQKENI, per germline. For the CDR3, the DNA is TGTGCCAGCTCACCCGTCGGGCAGGGGGGAGAGACCCAGTACTTC. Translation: CASSPVGQGGETQYF.

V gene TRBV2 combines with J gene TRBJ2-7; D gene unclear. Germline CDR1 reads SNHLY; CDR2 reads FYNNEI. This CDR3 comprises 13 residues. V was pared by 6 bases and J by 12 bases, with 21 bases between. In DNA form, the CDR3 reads TGTGCCAGCAGCCTTACGACGCCCAGTAGCCCGTACTTC. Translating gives CASSLTTPSSPYF.

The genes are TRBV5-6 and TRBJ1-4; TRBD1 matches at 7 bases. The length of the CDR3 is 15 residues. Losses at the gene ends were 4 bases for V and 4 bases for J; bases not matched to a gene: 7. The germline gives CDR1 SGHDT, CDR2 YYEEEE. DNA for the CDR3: TGTGCCAGCAGCCCTCCGGGACAGTTTAATGAAAAACTGTTTTTT. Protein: CASSPPGQFNEKLFF.

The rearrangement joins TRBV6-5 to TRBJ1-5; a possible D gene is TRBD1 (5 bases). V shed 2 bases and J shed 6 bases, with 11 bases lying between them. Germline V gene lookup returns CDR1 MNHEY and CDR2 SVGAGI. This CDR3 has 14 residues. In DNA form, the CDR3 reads TGTGCCAGCAGTTACATAGGGGTAAGTCAGCCCCAGCATTTT. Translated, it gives CASSYIGVSQPQHF.

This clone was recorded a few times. CDR3 loop: CAISETSRQGTSTDTQYF. The CDR3 DNA reads as TGTGCCATCAGTGAGACCTCCCGCCAGGGAACTAGCACAGATACGCAGTATTTT. The J gene is TRBJ2-3, the V gene TRBV10-3, with D perhaps TRBD1 (5 bases). The CDR3 totals 18 residues. Germline V gene data show CDR1 as ENHRY and CDR2 as SYGVKD. Trimming cost V 2 bases and J 0 bases, with 18 bases left between them.

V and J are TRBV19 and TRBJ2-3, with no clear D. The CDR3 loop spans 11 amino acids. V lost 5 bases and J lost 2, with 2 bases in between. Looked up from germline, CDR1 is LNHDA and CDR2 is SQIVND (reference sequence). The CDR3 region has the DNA TGTGCCAGTAGTTACACAGATACGCAGTATTTT. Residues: CASSYTDTQYF.

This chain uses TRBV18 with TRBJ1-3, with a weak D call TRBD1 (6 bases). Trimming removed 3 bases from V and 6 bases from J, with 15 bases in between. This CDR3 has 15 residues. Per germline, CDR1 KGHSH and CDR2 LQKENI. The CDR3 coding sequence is TGTGCCAGCTCACCTCCGACAGGTCCCGAAAACACCATATATTTT. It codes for CASSPPTGPENTIYF.

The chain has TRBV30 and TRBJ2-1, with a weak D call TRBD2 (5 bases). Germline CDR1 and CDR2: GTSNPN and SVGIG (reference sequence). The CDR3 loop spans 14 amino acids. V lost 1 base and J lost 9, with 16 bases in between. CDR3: CAWSGLPSGSEQFF. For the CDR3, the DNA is TGTGCCTGGAGTGGCCTACCGTCGGGGAGTGAGCAGTTCTTC. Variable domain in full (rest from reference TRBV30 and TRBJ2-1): SQTIHQWPATLVQPVGSPLSLECTVEGTSNPNLYWYRQAAGRGLQLLFYSVGIGQISSEVPQNLSASRPQDRQFILSSKKLLLSDSGFYLCAWSGLPSGSEQFFGPGTRLTVL.

In DNA form, the CDR3 reads TGTGCCAGCAGTGACACTAGCGGGGTCAGTCGCAATGAGCAGTTCTTC. This gives the protein CASSDTSGVSRNEQFF. V gene TRBV25-1 combines with J gene TRBJ2-1; 10 nucleotides line up with TRBD2. Germline V CDR1 and CDR2: MGHDK, SYGVNS. The CDR3 spans 16 residues. V gave up 3 bases and J gave up 6 bases; unmatched junction bases: 8.

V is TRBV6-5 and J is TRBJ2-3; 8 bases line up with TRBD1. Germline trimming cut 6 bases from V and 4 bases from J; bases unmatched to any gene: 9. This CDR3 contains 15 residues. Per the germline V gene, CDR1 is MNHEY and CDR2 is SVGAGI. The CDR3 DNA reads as TGTGCCAGCAGCACCGGACAGGGAGCAGCAGATACGCAGTATTTT. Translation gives CASSTGQGAADTQYF.

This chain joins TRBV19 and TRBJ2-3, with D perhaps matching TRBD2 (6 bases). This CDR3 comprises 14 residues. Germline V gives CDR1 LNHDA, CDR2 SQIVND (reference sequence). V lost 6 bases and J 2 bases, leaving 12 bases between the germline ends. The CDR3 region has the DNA TGTGCCAGTAGGGCCGGCGGGGTCACAGATACGCAGTATTTT. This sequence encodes CASRAGGVTDTQYF. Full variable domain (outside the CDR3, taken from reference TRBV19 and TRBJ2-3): DGGITQSPKYLFRKEGQNVTLSCEQNLNHDAMYWYRQDPGQGLRLIYYSQIVNDFQKGDIAEGYSVSREKKESFPLTVTSAQKNPTAFYLCASRAGGVTDTQYFGPGTRLTVL.